This T cell receptor beta chain was identified during a study of cytomegalovirus exposure and HLA in healthy donors. Produced via immunoSEQ multiplex PCR; TCRdb's table is partial and in-frame only. The table records approximately 150,000 clones, roughly 91% of them present only once. Study-wide results and caveats: Most TCR sequences showed up rarely, but some public TCRs showed up in many donors.

Germline V lookup: CDR1 SGHTA, CDR2 FQGNSA. V gave up 1 base and J gave up 2 bases, with 6 bases separating them. This CDR3 contains 14 residues. In regard to this clone: The antigen remains unidentified. Additional DNA sequences in this sample encode the identical CDR3.

The chain recombines TRBV7-2 with TRBJ1-5; D may be TRBD1 (6 bases). Input material: PBMCs. The TCR sequence derives from a woman under 30 in good health and CMV-seropositive. CDR3 protein: CASSLDRGNQPQHF. CDR3 sequence (DNA): TGTGCCAGCAGCTTAGACAGGGGCAATCAGCCCCAGCATTTT.